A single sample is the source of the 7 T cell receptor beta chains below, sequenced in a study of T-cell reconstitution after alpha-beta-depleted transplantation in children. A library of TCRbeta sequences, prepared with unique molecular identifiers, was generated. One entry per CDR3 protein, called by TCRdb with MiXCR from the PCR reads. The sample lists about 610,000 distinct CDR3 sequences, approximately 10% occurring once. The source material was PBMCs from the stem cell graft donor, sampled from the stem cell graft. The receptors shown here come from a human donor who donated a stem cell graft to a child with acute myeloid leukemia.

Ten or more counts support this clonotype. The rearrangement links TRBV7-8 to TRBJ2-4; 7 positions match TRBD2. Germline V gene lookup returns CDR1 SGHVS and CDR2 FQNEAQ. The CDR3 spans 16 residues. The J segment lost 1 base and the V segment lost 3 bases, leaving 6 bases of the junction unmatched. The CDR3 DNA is TGTGCCAGCAGCTTGACTAGTAGCGGGGCCAAAAACATTCAGTACTTC. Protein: CASSLTSSGAKNIQYF.

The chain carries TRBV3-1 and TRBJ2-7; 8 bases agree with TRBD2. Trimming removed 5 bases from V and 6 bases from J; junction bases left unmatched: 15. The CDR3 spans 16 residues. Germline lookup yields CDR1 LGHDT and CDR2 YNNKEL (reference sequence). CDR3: CASSAPYAGGSAEQYF. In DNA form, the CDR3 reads TGTGCCAGCAGCGCGCCGTATGCGGGAGGATCCGCCGAGCAGTACTTC.

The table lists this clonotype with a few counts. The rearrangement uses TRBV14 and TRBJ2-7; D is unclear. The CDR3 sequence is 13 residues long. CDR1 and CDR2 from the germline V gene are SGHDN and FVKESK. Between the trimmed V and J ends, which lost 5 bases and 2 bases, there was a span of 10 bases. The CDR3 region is CASSESATYEQYF. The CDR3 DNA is TGTGCCAGCAGCGAATCCGCCACCTACGAGCAGTACTTC.

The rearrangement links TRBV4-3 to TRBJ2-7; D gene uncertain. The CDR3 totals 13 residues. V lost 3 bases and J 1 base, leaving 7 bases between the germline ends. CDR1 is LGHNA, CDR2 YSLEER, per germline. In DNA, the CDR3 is TGCGCCAGCAGCCAGACCAGATCCTACGAGCAGTACTTC. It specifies CASSQTRSYEQYF.

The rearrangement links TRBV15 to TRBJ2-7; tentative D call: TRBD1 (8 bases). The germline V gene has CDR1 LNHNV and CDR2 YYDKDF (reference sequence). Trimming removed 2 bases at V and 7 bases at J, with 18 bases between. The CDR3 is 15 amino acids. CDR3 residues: CATSRRTGGVEEQYF. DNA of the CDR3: TGTGCCACCAGCAGAAGAACAGGGGGGGTAGAAGAGCAGTACTTC.

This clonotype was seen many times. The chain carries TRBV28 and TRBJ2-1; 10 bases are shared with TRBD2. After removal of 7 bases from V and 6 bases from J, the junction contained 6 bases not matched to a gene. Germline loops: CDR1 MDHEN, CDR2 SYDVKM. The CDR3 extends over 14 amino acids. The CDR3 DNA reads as TGTGCCAGCAAGGAACTAGCGGGATCCAATGAGCAGTTCTTC. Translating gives CASKELAGSNEQFF.

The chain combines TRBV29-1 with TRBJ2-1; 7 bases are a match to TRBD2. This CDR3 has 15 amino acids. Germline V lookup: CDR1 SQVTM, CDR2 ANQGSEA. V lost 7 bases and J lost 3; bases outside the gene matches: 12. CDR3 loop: CSAGGGGRGYNEQFF. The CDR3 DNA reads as TGCAGCGCCGGTGGTGGCGGGAGAGGCTACAATGAGCAGTTCTTC.